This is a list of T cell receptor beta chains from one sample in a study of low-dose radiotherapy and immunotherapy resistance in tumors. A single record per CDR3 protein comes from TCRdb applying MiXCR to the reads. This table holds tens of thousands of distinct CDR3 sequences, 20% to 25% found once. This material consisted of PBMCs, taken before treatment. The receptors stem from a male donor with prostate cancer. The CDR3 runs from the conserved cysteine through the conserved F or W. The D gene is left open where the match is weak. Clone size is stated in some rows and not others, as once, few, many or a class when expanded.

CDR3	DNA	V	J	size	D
CATRLGTPLSEQFF	TGTGCCACCAGGCTGGGGACACCCCTGTCGGAGCAGTTCTTC	TRBV10-3	TRBJ2-1	many	-
CASSEGFWDIQYF	TGTGCCAGCAGTGAAGGCTTTTGGGACATTCAGTACTTC	TRBV25-1	TRBJ2-4	few	-
CSVDRGANYGYTF	TGCAGCGTTGACAGGGGGGCCAACTATGGCTACACCTTC	TRBV29-1	TRBJ1-2	-	TRBD1
CASSESRATFYEQYF	TGTGCCAGCAGTGAATCAAGGGCGACTTTCTACGAGCAGTACTTC	TRBV25-1	TRBJ2-7	many	-
CASSFRQGRTEAFF	TGTGCCAGCAGTTTTCGGCAGGGGAGGACTGAAGCTTTCTTT	TRBV12-3/TRBV12-4	TRBJ1-1	many	-
CASSVGGSYTGELFF	TGTGCCAGCAGCGTAGGCGGGTCCTACACCGGGGAGCTGTTTTTT	TRBV9	TRBJ2-2	many	-
CASSENRWYQETQYF	TGTGCCAGCAGTGAAAATAGGTGGTACCAAGAGACCCAGTACTTC	TRBV6-2/TRBV6-3	TRBJ2-5	once	-
CASSSPGPTPYEQYF	TGTGCCAGCAGTTCCCCCGGGCCCACTCCTTACGAGCAGTACTTC	TRBV28	TRBJ2-7	many	-
CSARDLGLAGGPNDEQFF	TGCAGTGCTAGAGACCTCGGACTAGCGGGAGGGCCCAACGATGAGCAGTTCTTC	TRBV20-1	TRBJ2-1	many	TRBD2
CASSQDYLADTQYF	TGTGCCAGCAGCCAGGACTACTTGGCAGATACGCAGTATTTT	TRBV5-6	TRBJ2-3	-	-
CASSLDRGRYTF	TGCGCCAGCAGCTTGGATCGGGGACGCTACACCTTC	TRBV5-1	TRBJ1-2	many	-
CASTLQGIVGNQPQHF	TGCGCCAGCACCCTACAGGGAATAGTTGGCAATCAGCCCCAGCATTTT	TRBV23-1	TRBJ1-5	few	-
CASRSGDGGRNEQFF	TGTGCCAGCAGAAGCGGGGACGGCGGGAGGAATGAGCAGTTCTTC	TRBV6-2/TRBV6-3	TRBJ2-1	-	TRBD2
CATSPGGISTDTQYF	TGTGCCACCTCCCCAGGGGGGATTAGCACAGATACGCAGTATTTT	TRBV27	TRBJ2-3	many	-
CASSPRAFSTDTQYF	TGTGCCAGCAGCCCCAGGGCGTTCAGCACAGATACGCAGTATTTT	TRBV7-8	TRBJ2-3	medium-sized	-
CASSAGQGATEAFF	TGTGCCAGCAGTGCTGGACAGGGGGCGACTGAAGCTTTCTTT	TRBV2	TRBJ1-1	-	TRBD1
CASSLQPGQARYNEQFF	TGCGCCAGCAGCTTACAACCGGGACAGGCGCGGTACAATGAGCAGTTCTTC	TRBV5-1	TRBJ2-1	many	TRBD1
CASNRYTRAYNEQFF	TGTGCCAGCAACCGATATACTAGGGCCTACAATGAGCAGTTCTTC	TRBV11-2	TRBJ2-1	many	-
CASSGQSTYNEQFF	TGTGCCAGCAGTGGACAGTCAACTTACAATGAGCAGTTCTTC	TRBV11-1	TRBJ2-1	few	-
CASSLGLGTASGNTIYF	TGTGCCAGCAGTTTAGGTCTTGGCACGGCCTCTGGAAACACCATATATTTT	TRBV12-3/TRBV12-4	TRBJ1-3	-	-
CASSIDAGLAMNEQFF	TGTGCCAGTAGTATAGATGCGGGACTAGCTATGAATGAGCAGTTCTTC	TRBV19	TRBJ2-1	few	TRBD2
CASSPSVRASGGSYEQYF	TGTGCCAGCAGCCCATCGGTTAGGGCCTCAGGCGGCTCCTACGAGCAGTACTTC	TRBV7-9	TRBJ2-7	-	-
CASSYPTTSGTETQYF	TGTGCCAGCAGTTACCCGACGACTAGCGGGACTGAGACCCAGTACTTC	TRBV6-5	TRBJ2-5	-	TRBD2
CSASHNQETQYF	TGCAGTGCTAGCCACAACCAAGAGACCCAGTACTTC	TRBV20-1	TRBJ2-5	medium-sized	-
CASSFRGHDSGNTIYF	TGCGCCAGCAGCTTCAGGGGACACGACTCTGGAAACACCATATATTTT	TRBV5-1	TRBJ1-3	many	-
CASSLDRPGAPLHF	TGTGCCAGCAGCTTGGACAGGCCAGGCGCACCCCTCCACTTT	TRBV11-2	TRBJ1-6	few	TRBD1
CASSFMGIYNEQFF	TGTGCCAGCAGTTTTATGGGTATCTACAATGAGCAGTTCTTC	TRBV12-3/TRBV12-4	TRBJ2-1	many	-
CASSRDTEAFF	TGTGCCAGCAGCAGGGACACTGAAGCTTTCTTT	TRBV4-2	TRBJ1-1	many	-